Sequencing of this TCR beta chain was carried out in a study of CD8 T cells in ankylosing spondylitis. The germline V gene encodes CDR1 DFQATT and CDR2 SNEGSKA (reference sequence). Trimming took off 5 bases at V and 0 bases at J, with 16 bases between the two ends. The CDR3 totals 15 residues. TCR beta libraries were made by quantitative 5'-RACE with molecular barcodes. Via MiXCR, TCRdb re-called the 5' RACE reads, giving one row per CDR3 protein. Of some 240,000 distinct CDR3 sequences listed, over 8.5% are singletons. With regard to this clonotype: Its specificity is unknown.

Findings of the study overall: Seemingly characteristic of ankylosing spondylitis blood was a TCR beta motif consisting of 7 or 8 highly homologous variants. Reportedly, disease-linked clones are significantly enriched in ankylosing spondylitis patients' matched synovial fluid. Earlier work had already found some motif variants in reactive arthritis synovial fluid and blood.

Sequencing was carried out using blood, either unsorted or a sorted T cell fraction (not recorded which). The sequence derives from a male donor with ankylosing spondylitis or in good health (not recorded which). The chain uses TRBV20-1 and TRBJ1-1; D might be TRBD1 (6 bases). CDR3 sequence reads: CSAVDRTPMNTEAFF. In DNA form, the CDR3 reads TGCAGTGCTGTCGACAGGACCCCCATGAACACTGAAGCTTTCTTT.